The 25 T cell receptor beta chains given below trace back to one sample, sequenced in a study of blood T cell repertoires in COVID-19. Generated by immunoSEQ multiplex PCR, the TCRdb table keeps only in-frame clones and is missing some. The table has 400,000 to 550,000 clones, roughly nine tenths seen once. Sequenced sample: PBMCs or T cells enriched from blood (not recorded which). Receptors originate from a woman between 18 and 29 years old with acute COVID-19.

This rearrangement joins TRBV19 to TRBJ1-2; D possibly corresponds to TRBD1 (5 bases). Germline V gives CDR1 LNHDA, CDR2 SQIVND (reference sequence). V was trimmed by 7 bases and J by 4 bases, leaving 13 bases between them. This CDR3 is built from 13 residues. CDR3 protein: CASTRGWGYGYTF. The CDR3 nucleotides are TGTGCCAGTACGCGGGGCTGGGGCTATGGCTACACCTTC. The full variable domain, its missing parts supplied by reference TRBV19 and TRBJ1-2, is DGGITQSPKYLFRKEGQNVTLSCEQNLNHDAMYWYRQDPGQGLRLIYYSQIVNDFQKGDIAEGYSVSREKKESFPLTVTSAQKNPTAFYLCASTRGWGYGYTFGSGTRLTVV.

The rearrangement links TRBV4-1 to TRBJ1-1, with D possibly being TRBD1 (5 bases). CDR1 is MGHRA, CDR2 YSYEKL, per germline. The CDR3 is 13 amino acids. The germline V and J ends were trimmed by 4 bases and 3 bases, with 9 bases remaining between them. CDR3 protein: CASSRTRDTEAFF. The CDR3 DNA sequence: TGCGCCAGCAGCCGGACCAGGGACACTGAAGCTTTCTTT.

The chain recombines TRBV7-9 with TRBJ2-3; 12 positions agree with TRBD2. After removal of 2 bases from V and 6 bases from J, the junction contained 6 bases not matched to a gene. This CDR3 contains 16 residues. Germline V CDR1 and CDR2: SEHNR, FQNEAQ (reference sequence). Here the CDR3 DNA reads TGTGCCAGCAGCTTACAGACTAGCGGGAGTATGGATACGCAGTATTTT. It encodes CASSLQTSGSMDTQYF.

V gene TRBV27 combines with J gene TRBJ2-1, with a possible D match to TRBD2 (6 bases). The length of the CDR3 is 14 residues. Per the germline V gene, CDR1 is MNHEY and CDR2 is SMNVEV (reference sequence). V dropped 2 bases and J dropped 4 bases, with 9 bases sitting between them. CDR3 DNA sequence: TGTGCCAGCAGTTTAGGCGGGGTATACAATGAGCAGTTCTTC. Protein product: CASSLGGVYNEQFF.

The V gene is TRBV27, the J gene TRBJ2-7; the match to TRBD1 covers 7 bases. The CDR3 spans 14 residues. Trimming at V came to 5 bases and at J to 1 base, leaving 5 bases not matched to a gene. Germline loops: CDR1 MNHEY, CDR2 SMNVEV (reference sequence). The CDR3 nucleotides are TGTGCCAGCAGTCGTCGACAGGGATCCTACGAGCAGTACTTC. Encoded protein: CASSRRQGSYEQYF.

The chain links TRBV9 to TRBJ1-1, with 8 bases lining up with TRBD1. V shed 4 bases and J 4 bases; nucleotides not matched to a gene: 9. The CDR3 is made up of 15 amino acids. Germline V gene sequence: CDR1 SGDLS, CDR2 YYNGEE. DNA for the CDR3: TGTGCCAGCAGCCCGTTGACAGGGGAGGCCACTGAAGCTTTCTTT. Translating gives CASSPLTGEATEAFF.

In its sample, this clone was seen a few times. The chain uses TRBV6-2 or TRBV6-3 and TRBJ2-2, with 8 bases fitting TRBD2. Losses at the gene ends were 2 bases for V and 1 base for J; bases not matched to a gene: 6. The CDR3 runs to 17 residues. The germline V gene has CDR1 MNHEY and CDR2 SVGEGT. CDR3 protein: CASSYPLAGLNTGELFF. The CDR3 bases are TGTGCCAGCAGTTACCCCTTAGCGGGACTGAACACCGGGGAGCTGTTTTTT.

V gene TRBV9 combines with J gene TRBJ1-6, with 10 bases aligning to TRBD1. CDR3 size: 15 residues. V lost 4 bases and J lost 9; bases outside the gene matches: 7. Germline CDR1 is SGDLS and CDR2 is YYNGEE. CDR3 sequence reads: CASSTTGGEGSPLHF. The CDR3 coding sequence is TGTGCCAGCAGCACGACAGGGGGCGAGGGTTCACCCCTCCACTTT. Using reference TRBV9 and TRBJ1-6 for the parts outside the CDR3, the full variable domain is DSGVTQTPKHLITATGQRVTLRCSPRSGDLSVYWYQQSLDQGLQFLIQYYNGEERAKGNILERFSAQQFPDLHSELNLSSLELGDSALYFCASSTTGGEGSPLHFGNGTRLTVT.

This clone is a singleton in its sample. The CDR3 sequence is CASSIEPAGAADTQYF. The CDR3 nucleotides read TGTGCCAGTAGTATAGAGCCAGCGGGAGCGGCAGATACGCAGTATTTT. The V call is TRBV19, the J call TRBJ2-3; TRBD2 matches at 8 bases. With V trimmed by 0 bases and J by 4 bases, 6 bases remained unmatched. The length of the CDR3 is 16 residues. The germline V gene encodes CDR1 LNHDA and CDR2 SQIVND (reference sequence).

The chain couples TRBV19 to TRBJ1-1; possible D gene TRBD1, 5 bases. The CDR3 length is 11 residues. Trimming pared 6 bases from V and 6 bases from J, leaving 8 bases between. Per the germline V gene, CDR1 is LNHDA and CDR2 is SQIVND (reference sequence). The CDR3 DNA reads as TGTGCCAGTAGATGGGGGGCTGAAGCTTTCTTT. Residues: CASRWGAEAFF. Full variable domain (rest looked up from reference TRBV19 and TRBJ1-1): DGGITQSPKYLFRKEGQNVTLSCEQNLNHDAMYWYRQDPGQGLRLIYYSQIVNDFQKGDIAEGYSVSREKKESFPLTVTSAQKNPTAFYLCASRWGAEAFFGQGTRLTVV.

A word on this clone: Other DNA sequences in this specimen translate into the identical CDR3. The J gene is TRBJ2-5, the V gene TRBV20-1; possibly TRBD1 for D (5 bases). This CDR3 spans 11 amino acids. The germline gives CDR1 DFQATT, CDR2 SNEGSKA (reference sequence). With 5 bases removed from V and 5 bases from J, the gap between germline ends came to 9 bases. CDR3 sequence: CSAGASETQYF. Here the CDR3 DNA reads TGCAGTGCTGGGGCCAGTGAGACCCAGTACTTC.

The CDR3 loop is CASSLGQGVNEQFF. The CDR3 coding sequence is TGCGCCAGCAGCTTGGGACAGGGGGTCAATGAGCAGTTCTTC. This chain connects TRBV5-1 to TRBJ2-1; 9 bases are a match to TRBD1. The germline CDR1 and CDR2 sequences are SGHRS and YFSETQ. There are 14 residues in the CDR3. V lost 0 bases to trimming and J lost 6 bases; unmatched junction nucleotides: 1.

This clone showed up just once. The rearrangement uses TRBV10-1 and TRBJ1-1; D remains ambiguous. Trimming pared 6 bases from V and 0 bases from J, leaving 8 bases between. This CDR3 is built from 13 residues. Germline V gives CDR1 WNHNN, CDR2 SYGVQD (reference sequence). Here the CDR3 reads CASRLAVNTEAFF. The CDR3 DNA reads as TGCGCCAGCAGGTTGGCTGTGAACACTGAAGCTTTCTTT.

The chain joins TRBV9 to TRBJ2-1, with 8 bases fitting TRBD2. The CDR3 length is 14 residues. The J segment lost 0 bases and the V segment lost 8 bases, leaving 4 bases of the junction unmatched. Germline-derived CDR1 and CDR2 are SGDLS and YYNGEE. The CDR3 nucleotides are TGTGCCAGTTCGGGGGGGCTCTCCTACAATGAGCAGTTCTTC. Amino acid sequence: CASSGGLSYNEQFF. The whole variable domain, filled in from reference TRBV9 and TRBJ2-1, reads DSGVTQTPKHLITATGQRVTLRCSPRSGDLSVYWYQQSLDQGLQFLIQYYNGEERAKGNILERFSAQQFPDLHSELNLSSLELGDSALYFCASSGGLSYNEQFFGPGTRLTVL.

This clone was counted many times. Other DNA sequences from this sample encode an identical CDR3 as well. This chain uses TRBV28 with TRBJ2-2, with 11 bases matching TRBD2. V dropped 0 bases and J dropped 6; count of bases not matched to a gene: 6. Per the germline V gene, CDR1 is MDHEN and CDR2 is SYDVKM. This CDR3 contains 17 residues. The CDR3 DNA sequence: TGTGCCAGCAGTTTATGGAGATTAGCGGGAGGGCCCGGGGAGCTGTTTTTT. This codes for CASSLWRLAGGPGELFF.

This chain links TRBV13 with TRBJ2-1, with D perhaps matching TRBD1 (5 bases). The CDR3 contains 15 residues. Trimming left V 4 bases short and J 6 bases short, with 16 bases between. Germline-derived CDR1 and CDR2 are PRHDT and FYEKMQ (reference sequence). The CDR3 protein is CASSYKRGRGNEQFF. The CDR3 region has the DNA TGTGCCAGCAGCTACAAACGTGGTAGGGGCAATGAGCAGTTCTTC.

This chain links TRBV7-9 with TRBJ1-4; 7 nucleotides align to TRBD1. CDR3 length: 12 amino acids. Germline V gene lookup returns CDR1 SEHNR and CDR2 FQNEAQ (reference sequence). Trimming cost V 5 bases and J 11 bases; bases outside gene matches: 5. The CDR3 loop is CASSPGQVKLFF. The CDR3, as DNA: TGTGCCAGCAGCCCAGGACAGGTGAAACTGTTTTTT. Looking up the rest from reference TRBV7-9 and TRBJ1-4 gives the full variable domain: DTGVSQNPRHKITKRGQNVTFRCDPISEHNRLYWYRQTLGQGPEFLTYFQNEAQLEKSRLLSDRFSAERPKGSFSTLEIQRTEQGDSAMYLCASSPGQVKLFFGSGTQLSVL.

The DNA of the CDR3 is TGTGCCAGCAGCGTAGAGTCGTGGACTAGCGGGGGCCGTATAGAGACCCAGTACTTC. Amino acid sequence: CASSVESWTSGGRIETQYF. The genes are TRBV9 and TRBJ2-5; 13 bases align to TRBD2. Trimming took 0 bases from V and 4 from J; bases not matched to a gene: 12. Germline V gene lookup returns CDR1 SGDLS and CDR2 YYNGEE. The CDR3 contains 19 residues.

The V and J genes are TRBV4-1 and TRBJ2-7; 8 positions agree with TRBD1. The CDR3 runs 15 residues. V was pared by 1 base and J by 4 bases, with 6 bases of the junction left unmatched. Germline assignment: CDR1 MGHRA and CDR2 YSYEKL. CDR3 loop: CASSQVRTGSYEQYF. The CDR3 DNA reads TGCGCCAGCAGCCAAGTGCGGACAGGGAGTTACGAGCAGTACTTC.

The sample holds one count of this clone. The V gene is TRBV6-1, the J gene TRBJ1-5; D is perhaps TRBD1 (5 bases). V lost 1 base and J lost 8, with 15 bases in between. The CDR3 runs 15 residues. The germline V gene has CDR1 MNHNS and CDR2 SASEGT. The CDR3 coding sequence is TGTGCCAGCAGTGAAGTAGGAGGGGTATCCGAGCCCCAGCATTTT. It specifies CASSEVGGVSEPQHF.

The chain carries TRBV7-8 and TRBJ1-1, with TRBD1 identical over 7 bases. V lost 2 bases, J lost 3 bases, and 3 bases stayed unmatched. Per germline, CDR1 SGHVS and CDR2 FQNEAQ. This CDR3 contains 14 residues. In DNA form, the CDR3 reads TGTGCCAGCAGCTTAACAGGGGCCGACACTGAAGCTTTCTTT. It codes for CASSLTGADTEAFF. The variable domain in full, with the rest retrieved from reference TRBV7-8 and TRBJ1-1, is GAGVSQSPRYKVAKRGQDVALRCDPISGHVSLFWYQQALGQGPEFLTYFQNEAQLDKSGLPSDRFFAERPEGSVSTLKIQRTQQEDSAVYLCASSLTGADTEAFFGQGTRLTVV.

This chain connects TRBV7-6 to TRBJ1-5, with TRBD1 as a possible D gene (6 bases). The V and J ends lost 5 bases and 1 base respectively, with 21 bases between them. The CDR3 is made up of 18 amino acids. Per germline, CDR1 SGHVS and CDR2 FNYEAQ. Here the CDR3 reads CASSPTIPQGQSNQPQHF. Written as DNA, the CDR3 is TGTGCCAGCAGCCCTACCATTCCACAGGGACAAAGCAATCAGCCCCAGCATTTT.

The chain combines TRBV5-1 with TRBJ2-3; 13 nucleotides line up with TRBD2. This CDR3 comprises 16 residues. The V gene's germline CDR1 is SGHRS and CDR2 YFSETQ. The J segment lost 5 bases and the V segment lost 4 bases, leaving 7 bases of the junction unmatched. CDR3 amino acids: CASSVGLAGTGDTQYF. The CDR3 bases are TGCGCCAGCAGCGTGGGACTAGCGGGGACGGGAGATACGCAGTATTTT.

This rearrangement joins TRBV27 to TRBJ2-1; 12 positions agree with TRBD2. The CDR3 has 18 residues. Germline V gene data show CDR1 as MNHEY and CDR2 as SMNVEV (reference sequence). Trimming cost V 4 bases and J 5 bases; bases outside gene matches: 12. The CDR3 is CASSYRPILAGGHNEQFF. CDR3 nucleotides: TGTGCCAGCAGTTACCGCCCAATTCTAGCGGGAGGGCACAATGAGCAGTTCTTC.

This chain uses TRBV5-4 with TRBJ2-3, with TRBD2 identical over 11 bases. Per germline, CDR1 SGHNT and CDR2 YYREEE (reference sequence). Losses at the gene ends were 3 bases for V and 3 bases for J; bases not matched to a gene: 0. The CDR3 extends over 14 amino acids. This chain's CDR3 is CASSWTSGTDTQYF. In nucleotides, the CDR3 is TGTGCCAGCAGCTGGACTAGCGGGACAGATACGCAGTATTTT.